Included here is one T cell receptor (beta chain) sequence, with context. Its antigen is undetermined. Germline V lookup: CDR1 MGHRA, CDR2 YSYEKL. The CDR3 consists of 16 residues. The data originate from a study of monozygotic twins with inflammatory bowel disease. Findings and caveats of the study: Individual T cell subtypes were not distinguishable. Researchers reported no repertoire similarity difference between concordant and discordant twins, possibly from limited power.

Researchers ran eight separate cDNA reactions for each sample. TCRdb re-called the 5' RACE reads and catalogs CDR3 proteins one per entry, DNA excluded. The sample's table shows 330,000 or so distinct CDR3 sequences. The receptor comes from a human donor with ulcerative colitis or Crohn's disease, or a healthy co-twin of an affected twin (not recorded which). The chain uses TRBV4-1 and TRBJ2-7; TCRdb's assignment of TRBD2 cannot be checked, as there is no DNA. Sequencing was carried out using blood. The CDR3 sequence is CASSQASSGKAYEQYF.